These 11 T cell receptor beta chains share one sample of origin, sequenced in a study of cytomegalovirus exposure and HLA in healthy donors (dated by TCRdb to between 2016 and 2019). The library was built by means of the immunoSEQ multiplex PCR assay. This immuneACCESS table, as held by TCRdb, lists in-frame sequences with V and J called but not all clones. Of the missing ones, under half trace to an unresolved V gene in checked studies; the others have no known cause. Present in this sample are 80,000 or so clones, roughly 94% of which were seen just once. The ten biggest clones cover about 0.7% of the sample. The sample taken for sequencing was PBMCs. These receptors all stem from a woman under 30 in good health and CMV-seronegative.

The rearrangement links TRBV5-6 to TRBJ2-1; 7 bases match TRBD1. Germline V gene data show CDR1 as SGHDT and CDR2 as YYEEEE. The ends lost 4 bases at V and 12 bases at J; junction bases unmatched: 4. The CDR3 sequence is 11 residues long. The CDR3 DNA is TGTGCCAGCAGCATAGGACAGGTGCAGTTCTTC. Translating it yields CASSIGQVQFF.

The chain is built from TRBV19 and TRBJ1-2; 9 bases are a match to TRBD1. The ends lost 8 bases at V and 5 bases at J; junction bases unmatched: 9. The germline gives CDR1 LNHDA, CDR2 SQIVND (reference sequence). The CDR3 spans 14 residues. This CDR3 reads CASGLRTGVYGYTF. CDR3 nucleotides: TGTGCCAGTGGGCTCCGGACAGGGGTATATGGCTACACCTTC.

The rearrangement joins TRBV5-1 to TRBJ2-7; perhaps TRBD1 as D (5 bases). Trimming took off 0 bases at V and 4 bases at J, with 8 bases between the two ends. CDR1 and CDR2 from the germline V gene are SGHRS and YFSETQ. The CDR3 extends over 13 amino acids. This CDR3 reads CASSLAGNYEQYF. In DNA form, the CDR3 reads TGCGCCAGCAGCTTGGCAGGGAATTACGAGCAGTACTTC.

The chain is built from TRBV7-2 and TRBJ2-4, with D possibly matching TRBD1 (6 bases). CDR3 length: 16 residues. Trimming took off 5 bases at V and 6 bases at J, with 20 bases between the two ends. In germline, CDR1 is SGHTA, CDR2 FQGNSA. This CDR3 reads CASSGAGTIRTNIQYF. The CDR3 nucleotides are TGTGCCAGCAGCGGCGCAGGGACAATTAGAACAAACATTCAGTACTTC.

This chain joins TRBV7-2 and TRBJ2-7, with 9 bases matching TRBD2. This CDR3 has 15 amino acids. Germline CDR1 and CDR2: SGHTA and FQGNSA. The V and J ends lost 5 bases and 4 bases, in that order; junction bases with no gene match: 9. The CDR3 DNA sequence: TGTGCCAGCAGCCCAGCTGGTGCGGGAGGGTACGAGCAGTACTTC. It specifies CASSPAGAGGYEQYF. The whole variable domain, remainder taken from reference TRBV7-2 and TRBJ2-7, is GAGVSQSPSNKVTEKGKDVELRCDPISGHTALYWYRQSLGQGLEFLIYFQGNSAPDKSGLPSDRFSAERTGGSVSTLTIQRTQQEDSAVYLCASSPAGAGGYEQYFGPGTRLTVT.

The rearrangement joins TRBV20-1 to TRBJ2-1; 9 positions agree with TRBD1. This CDR3 has 11 residues. The V segment lost 5 bases and the J segment 7 bases; nucleotides outside the gene matches: 0. Germline V gene data show CDR1 as DFQATT and CDR2 as SNEGSKA (reference sequence). The CDR3, as DNA: TGCAGTGCTGACAGGGGGAATGAGCAGTTCTTC. It yields the protein CSADRGNEQFF.

The J gene is TRBJ2-2, the V gene TRBV6-5; D gene unclear. Germline lookup yields CDR1 MNHEY and CDR2 SVGAGI. The CDR3 loop spans 15 amino acids. V lost 6 bases and J 0 bases, leaving 11 bases between the germline ends. The CDR3 coding sequence is TGTGCCAGCAGCCCCCGAGTGGCGAACACCGGGGAGCTGTTTTTT. This sequence encodes CASSPRVANTGELFF.

The chain carries TRBV5-4 and TRBJ2-5; D unclear. Germline CDR1 SGHNT, CDR2 YYREEE (reference sequence). V shed 0 bases and J shed 1 base, with 4 bases lying between them. The CDR3 contains 13 residues. CDR3 residues: CASSLAFQETQYF. The DNA for the CDR3 is TGTGCCAGCAGCTTGGCCTTCCAAGAGACCCAGTACTTC. Together with reference TRBV5-4 and TRBJ2-5, the CDR3 gives the full variable domain: ETGVTQSPTHLIKTRGQQVTLRCSSQSGHNTVSWYQQALGQGPQFIFQYYREEENGRGNFPPRFSGLQFPNYSSELNVNALELDDSALYLCASSLAFQETQYFGPGTRLLVL.

CDR3 sequence: CASSASSGSPTYNEQFF. The DNA for the CDR3 is TGTGCCAGCTCGGCCTCTAGCGGGAGCCCGACCTACAATGAGCAGTTCTTC. The rearrangement joins TRBV18 to TRBJ2-1; TRBD2 agrees at 10 bases. The CDR3 sequence is 17 residues long. Germline assignment: CDR1 KGHSH and CDR2 LQKENI. The V segment lost 6 bases and the J segment 2 bases; nucleotides outside the gene matches: 10.

This chain connects TRBV9 to TRBJ1-3; D is ambiguous. This CDR3 has 15 residues. Per the germline V gene, CDR1 is SGDLS and CDR2 is YYNGEE. V lost 0 bases to trimming and J lost 0 bases, with 7 bases between them. The CDR3 DNA follows: TGTGCCAGCAGCGTAGACCCGGGCTCTGGAAACACCATATATTTT. Its protein is CASSVDPGSGNTIYF.

The genes are TRBV29-1 and TRBJ2-3, with 9 bases fitting TRBD2. The V segment lost 3 bases and the J segment 2 bases; nucleotides outside the gene matches: 9. The CDR3 runs to 16 residues. Germline-derived CDR1 and CDR2 are SQVTM and ANQGSEA. This CDR3 is CSVEISGGYPTDTQYF. Here the CDR3 DNA reads TGCAGCGTTGAGATAAGCGGGGGGTACCCCACAGATACGCAGTATTTT.